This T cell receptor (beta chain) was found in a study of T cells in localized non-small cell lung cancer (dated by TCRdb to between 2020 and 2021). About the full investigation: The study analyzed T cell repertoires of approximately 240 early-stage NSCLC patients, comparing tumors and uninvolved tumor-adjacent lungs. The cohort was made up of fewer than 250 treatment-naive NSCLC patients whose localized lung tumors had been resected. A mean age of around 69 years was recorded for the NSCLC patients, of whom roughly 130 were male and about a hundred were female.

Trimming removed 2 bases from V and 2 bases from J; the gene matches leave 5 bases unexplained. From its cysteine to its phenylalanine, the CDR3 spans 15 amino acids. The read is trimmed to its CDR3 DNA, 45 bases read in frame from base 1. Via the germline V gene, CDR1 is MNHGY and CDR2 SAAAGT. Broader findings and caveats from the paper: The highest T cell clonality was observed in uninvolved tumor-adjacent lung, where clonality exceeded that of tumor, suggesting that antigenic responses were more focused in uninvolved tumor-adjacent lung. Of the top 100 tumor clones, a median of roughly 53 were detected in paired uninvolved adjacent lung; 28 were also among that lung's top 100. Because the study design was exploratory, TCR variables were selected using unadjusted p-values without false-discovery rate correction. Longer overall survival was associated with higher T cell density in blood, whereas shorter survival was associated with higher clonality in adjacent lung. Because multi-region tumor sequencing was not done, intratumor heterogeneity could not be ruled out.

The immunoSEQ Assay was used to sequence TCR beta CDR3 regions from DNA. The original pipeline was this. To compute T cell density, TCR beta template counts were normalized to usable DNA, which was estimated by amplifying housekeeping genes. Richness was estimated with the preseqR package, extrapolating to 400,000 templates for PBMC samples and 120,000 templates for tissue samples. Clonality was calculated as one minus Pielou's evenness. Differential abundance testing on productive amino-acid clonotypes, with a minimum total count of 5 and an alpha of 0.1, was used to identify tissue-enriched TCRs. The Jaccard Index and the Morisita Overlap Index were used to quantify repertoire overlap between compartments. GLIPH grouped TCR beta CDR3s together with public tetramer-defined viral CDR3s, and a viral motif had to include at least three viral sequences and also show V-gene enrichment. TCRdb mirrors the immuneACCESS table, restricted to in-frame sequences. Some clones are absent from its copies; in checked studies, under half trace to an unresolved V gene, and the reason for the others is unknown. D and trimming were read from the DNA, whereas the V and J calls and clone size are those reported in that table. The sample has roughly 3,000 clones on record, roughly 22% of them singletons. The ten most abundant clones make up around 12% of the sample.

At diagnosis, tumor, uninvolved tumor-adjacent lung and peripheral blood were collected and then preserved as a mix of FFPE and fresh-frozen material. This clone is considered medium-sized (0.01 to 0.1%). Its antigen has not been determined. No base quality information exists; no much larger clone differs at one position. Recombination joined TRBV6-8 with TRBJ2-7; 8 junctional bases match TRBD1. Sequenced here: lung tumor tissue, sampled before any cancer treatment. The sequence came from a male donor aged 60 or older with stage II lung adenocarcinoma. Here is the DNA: TGTGCCAGCAGTTACGCCTGGACAGGGACCTACGAGCAGTACTTC. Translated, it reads CASSYAWTGTYEQYF.